This entry concerns a single TCR beta chain. This may arise from a read error, as a much more abundant clone is one base away. The CDR3 has 12 amino acids. V lost 4 bases to trimming and J lost 7 bases; unmatched junction nucleotides: 4. Per the germline V gene, CDR1 is SQVTM and CDR2 is ANQGSEA. This entry belongs to a study of blood T cells in healthy people across ages. A second roughly 7 to 11 cycle PCR used barcoded and J-beta primers. A single record per CDR3 protein comes from TCRdb applying MiXCR to the 5' RACE reads. The sample includes 1.5 million to 1.9 million distinct CDR3 sequences, roughly two fifths of them seen just once.

The rearrangement links TRBV29-1 to TRBJ1-2; 9 bases align to TRBD1. Sequenced: blood. This TCR derives from a woman under 30 in good health. As DNA, the CDR3 is TGCAGCGTTGGGACAGGGGATTGTGGCTACACCTTC. Encoded protein: CSVGTGDCGYTF.